These 26 T cell receptor beta chains came from one sample sequenced in a study of T-cell memory formation after mild COVID-19. In TCRdb, the 5' RACE reads were re-called with MiXCR into one record per CDR3 protein. The table shows around 300,000 distinct CDR3 sequences, with roughly an eighth occurring only once. Sequencing was carried out using PBMCs or a T cell subset sorted from them (not recorded which). These receptors were obtained from a man aged 18 to 29 who had mild COVID-19 (a few samples of this study predate the infection). Cell type and time point are not known.

This chain joins TRBV20-1 and TRBJ2-1; the match to TRBD2 covers 8 bases. The J segment lost 6 bases and the V segment lost 6 bases, leaving 4 bases of the junction unmatched. This CDR3 has 12 residues. CDR1 is DFQATT and CDR2 is SNEGSKA in the germline V gene (reference sequence). The CDR3 DNA reads TGCAGTGCCCGGGCGGGGGGCAATGAGCAGTTCTTC. This gives the protein CSARAGGNEQFF.

CDR3 DNA sequence: TGTGCCAGCAGCCGAACAGGGCCGGACGAGCAGTACTTC. Translation gives CASSRTGPDEQYF. The chain is built from TRBV3-1 and TRBJ2-7; possible D gene TRBD1, 6 bases. Germline V gene data show CDR1 as LGHDT and CDR2 as YNNKEL (reference sequence). The CDR3 is made up of 13 amino acids. V lost 4 bases, J lost 5 bases, and 12 bases lay in between.

This clonotype was detected only a few times. The chain recombines TRBV9 with TRBJ2-3, with 9 bases aligning to TRBD2. The trim removed 5 bases at V and 2 bases at J, leaving 3 bases unmatched. The CDR3 is 14 residues long. CDR1 is SGDLS, CDR2 YYNGEE, per germline. The CDR3 coding sequence is TGTGCCAGCAGTGCTAGCGGGAACACAGATACGCAGTATTTT. This gives the protein CASSASGNTDTQYF.

This clonotype was recorded at least ten times. The chain combines TRBV7-9 with TRBJ2-2, with D maybe TRBD2 (5 bases). Trimming stripped 2 bases from V and 0 bases from J, with 10 bases between. Per the germline V gene, CDR1 is SEHNR and CDR2 is FQNEAQ (reference sequence). The CDR3 is 16 amino acids. This CDR3 reads CASSLRGIANTGELFF. CDR3 nucleotide sequence: TGTGCCAGCAGCTTAAGAGGGATAGCGAACACCGGGGAGCTGTTTTTT.

The rearrangement joins TRBV18 to TRBJ1-5; D remains ambiguous. The CDR3 spans 15 residues. The ends were cut back, 3 bases at V and 0 bases at J, with 9 bases in the middle. Germline assignment: CDR1 KGHSH and CDR2 LQKENI. The CDR3 region is CASSPRVDSNQPQHF. CDR3 nucleotides: TGTGCCAGCTCACCGAGGGTGGATAGCAATCAGCCCCAGCATTTT.

The chain uses TRBV28 and TRBJ1-5, with 9 nucleotides matching TRBD1. Trimming cost V 6 bases and J 3 bases; bases outside gene matches: 3. Germline V lookup: CDR1 MDHEN, CDR2 SYDVKM. There are 14 residues in the CDR3. CDR3 in DNA: TGTGCCAGCAGACGGGACAGGGCCAATCAGCCCCAGCATTTT. This codes for CASRRDRANQPQHF.

This clonotype occurred many times. The chain combines TRBV20-1 with TRBJ1-5; D is unresolved. Germline CDR1 is DFQATT and CDR2 is SNEGSKA (reference sequence). The CDR3 is made up of 12 amino acids. The CDR3 loop reads CSAKVGDQPQHF. CDR3 sequence (DNA): TGCAGCGCGAAGGTCGGGGATCAGCCCCAGCATTTT.

The chain couples TRBV6-5 to TRBJ2-2; 8 bases are a match to TRBD1. CDR1 MNHEY and CDR2 SVGAGI come from the germline V gene. The CDR3 totals 16 residues. Unmatched junction bases numbered 1, after V lost 1 base and J lost 0 bases. The CDR3 region is CASSYYRGSNTGELFF. The CDR3 nucleotides are TGTGCCAGCAGTTACTACAGGGGGTCGAACACCGGGGAGCTGTTTTTT.

This clonotype showed up just once. The chain employs TRBV14 and TRBJ2-5; no reliable D call. The CDR3 consists of 13 residues. CDR1 and CDR2 from the germline V gene are SGHDN and FVKESK. Trimming pared 2 bases from V and 5 bases from J, leaving 9 bases between. As DNA, the CDR3 is TGTGCCAGCAGCCAAAATCAAGGGGAGACCCAGTACTTC. This sequence encodes CASSQNQGETQYF.

This clonotype was detected a few times. The chain couples TRBV7-6 to TRBJ1-3; the D is unclear. The CDR3 totals 15 residues. Germline V lookup: CDR1 SGHVS, CDR2 FNYEAQ. V lost 1 base to trimming and J lost 0 bases, with 7 bases between them. The CDR3 spells CASSLERTSGNTIYF. The CDR3 DNA sequence: TGTGCCAGCAGCTTAGAGCGCACCTCTGGAAACACCATATATTTT.

This clonotype was observed a few times. The V call is TRBV18, the J call TRBJ2-1, with 7 bases lining up with TRBD1. Germline CDR1 and CDR2: KGHSH and LQKENI. J gave up 8 bases and V 1 base, and 2 bases lay outside the gene matches. The CDR3 length is 13 residues. CDR3 sequence: CASSPRGGDEQFF. CDR3 bases: TGTGCCAGCTCACCACGAGGGGGCGATGAGCAGTTCTTC.

This clonotype was detected only a few times. The chain joins TRBV6-2 or TRBV6-3 to TRBJ2-3; TRBD2 might be the D (7 bases). Germline loops: CDR1 MNHEY, CDR2 SVGEGT. V lost 7 bases and J 4 bases, leaving 18 bases between the germline ends. The CDR3 contains 15 residues. CDR3 nucleotides: TGTGCCAGCACCTCGGGGGGCGCCGTCTCAGATACGCAGTATTTT. Amino acids: CASTSGGAVSDTQYF.

This clonotype has ten or more counts. V usage is TRBV7-2 and J usage is TRBJ2-7, with a weak D call TRBD2 (6 bases). Per germline, CDR1 SGHTA and CDR2 FQGNSA. This CDR3 comprises 13 residues. Deletions cut 2 bases from V and 3 bases from J, with 8 bases between. CDR3: CASSLPGGYEQYF. For the CDR3, the DNA is TGTGCCAGCAGCTTACCCGGGGGCTACGAGCAGTACTTC.

This clonotype has only a few counts. The rearrangement joins TRBV7-3 to TRBJ2-3; 7 bases align to TRBD2. After removal of 5 bases from V and 5 bases from J, the junction contained 13 bases not matched to a gene. Germline V CDR1 and CDR2: SGHTA, FQGTGA. The CDR3 is made up of 16 amino acids. CDR3 sequence: CASSPGTTPFGDTQYF. The CDR3 bases are TGTGCCAGCAGCCCCGGGACTACCCCCTTCGGAGATACGCAGTATTTT.

This clonotype appeared a few times. V usage is TRBV6-5 and J usage is TRBJ2-3; D unresolved. Germline assignment: CDR1 MNHEY and CDR2 SVGAGI. This CDR3 is 14 amino acids long. V was clipped by 5 bases and J by 2 bases, with 11 bases between them. The CDR3 loop reads CASSPDAFTDTQYF. The CDR3 DNA reads as TGTGCCAGCAGTCCCGACGCGTTCACAGATACGCAGTATTTT.

V and J are TRBV14 and TRBJ1-1, with D hard to call. The germline V gene encodes CDR1 SGHDN and CDR2 FVKESK. The length of the CDR3 is 13 residues. The V gene lost 2 bases and the J gene lost 4 bases, with 8 bases spanning the gap. The CDR3 bases are TGTGCCAGCAGCCAATACGTCGGCACTGAAGCTTTCTTT. Protein: CASSQYVGTEAFF. The variable domain in full, completed from reference TRBV14 and TRBJ1-1, reads EAGVTQFPSHSVIEKGQTVTLRCDPISGHDNLYWYRRVMGKEIKFLLHFVKESKQDESGMPNNRFLAERTGGTYSTLKVQPAELEDSGVYFCASSQYVGTEAFFGQGTRLTVV.

This clonotype has a handful of counts. Written as DNA, the CDR3 is TGTGCCAGCAGTTTACTGGCTGGGCACTCCGAGCAGTACTTC. Its translation is CASSLLAGHSEQYF. V and J are TRBV27 and TRBJ2-7; D gene uncertain. CDR1 is MNHEY and CDR2 is SMNVEV in the germline V gene (reference sequence). The CDR3 length is 14 residues. V was pared by 2 bases and J by 6 bases, with 14 bases between.

This chain connects TRBV5-6 to TRBJ1-1; D unclear. The V end lost 4 bases, the J end lost 4 bases, and 14 bases lay between the germline ends. The CDR3 totals 14 residues. Germline V lookup: CDR1 SGHDT, CDR2 YYEEEE. The CDR3: CASSPWGRATEAFF. DNA of the CDR3: TGTGCCAGCAGCCCTTGGGGAAGAGCCACTGAAGCTTTCTTT.

This clonotype showed up just a few times. V usage is TRBV29-1 and J usage is TRBJ1-1; D may be TRBD1 (6 bases). Trimming stripped 5 bases from V and 5 bases from J, with 15 bases between. The length of the CDR3 is 13 residues. Germline V gives CDR1 SQVTM, CDR2 ANQGSEA. CDR3 loop: CSVNPGVGTEAFF. The CDR3 region has the DNA TGCAGCGTTAATCCAGGGGTTGGAACTGAAGCTTTCTTT.

The rearrangement joins TRBV12-3 or TRBV12-4 to TRBJ1-2; TRBD1 is a possible D gene (6 bases). Between the trimmed V and J ends, which lost 5 bases and 4 bases, there was a span of 11 bases. CDR3 length: 13 residues. The CDR3 reads CASSPGATYGYTF. DNA for the CDR3: TGTGCCAGCAGTCCAGGGGCCACCTATGGCTACACCTTC.

This chain joins TRBV7-8 and TRBJ2-1; D unresolved. Per germline, CDR1 SGHVS and CDR2 FQNEAQ. There are 14 residues in the CDR3. The V end was cut by 4 bases, the J end by 1 base, with 8 bases between. The CDR3 loop reads CASSSARSYNEQFF. In DNA, the CDR3 is TGTGCCAGCAGCTCAGCTCGGTCCTACAATGAGCAGTTCTTC.

CDR3 sequence (DNA): TGTGCCAGCAGGTTCTCCGGGACCGGTAATGAGCAGTTCTTC. It translates to CASRFSGTGNEQFF. The chain joins TRBV6-5 to TRBJ2-1, with D tentatively TRBD1 or TRBD2 (5 bases each). Trimming shortened V by 6 bases and J by 7 bases, and 16 bases separated the two germline ends. This CDR3 has 14 residues. Germline CDR1 MNHEY, CDR2 SVGAGI.

The V and J genes are TRBV7-9 and TRBJ1-1, with 7 bases that match TRBD1. This CDR3 has 12 amino acids. V dropped 5 bases and J dropped 6; count of bases not matched to a gene: 3. Germline-derived CDR1 and CDR2 are SEHNR and FQNEAQ (reference sequence). CDR3 coding DNA: TGTGCCAGCAGCGACAGGGTGGCTGAAGCTTTCTTT. It encodes CASSDRVAEAFF. Using reference TRBV7-9 and TRBJ1-1 for the parts outside the CDR3, the full variable domain is DTGVSQNPRHKITKRGQNVTFRCDPISEHNRLYWYRQTLGQGPEFLTYFQNEAQLEKSRLLSDRFSAERPKGSFSTLEIQRTEQGDSAMYLCASSDRVAEAFFGQGTRLTVV.

This rearrangement joins TRBV7-2 to TRBJ2-5; TRBD2 agrees at 7 bases. There are 14 residues in the CDR3. Germline CDR1 SGHTA, CDR2 FQGNSA. Trimming took 4 bases from V and 1 from J; bases not matched to a gene: 3. The CDR3 DNA reads as TGTGCCAGCAGCTACCAGCGGGGCCAAGAGACCCAGTACTTC. Translation: CASSYQRGQETQYF.

This chain uses TRBV29-1 with TRBJ2-1; no clear D gene. The CDR3 has 13 residues. Trimming removed 1 base at V and 3 bases at J, with 7 bases between. Germline V lookup: CDR1 SQVTM, CDR2 ANQGSEA. In DNA, the CDR3 is TGCAGCGTTGAAGGGAACAGCTACAATGAGCAGTTCTTC. Protein product: CSVEGNSYNEQFF.

A few counts support this clonotype. The CDR3 DNA follows: TGTGCCAGCAGCCGAGGGGCAGATGGTGGTGCTTTCTTT. Translating gives CASSRGADGGAFF. The rearrangement uses TRBV5-6 and TRBJ1-1; perhaps TRBD1 as D (5 bases). Germline V CDR1 and CDR2: SGHDT, YYEEEE. V lost 4 bases and J lost 11, with 18 bases in between. This CDR3 is built from 13 residues.